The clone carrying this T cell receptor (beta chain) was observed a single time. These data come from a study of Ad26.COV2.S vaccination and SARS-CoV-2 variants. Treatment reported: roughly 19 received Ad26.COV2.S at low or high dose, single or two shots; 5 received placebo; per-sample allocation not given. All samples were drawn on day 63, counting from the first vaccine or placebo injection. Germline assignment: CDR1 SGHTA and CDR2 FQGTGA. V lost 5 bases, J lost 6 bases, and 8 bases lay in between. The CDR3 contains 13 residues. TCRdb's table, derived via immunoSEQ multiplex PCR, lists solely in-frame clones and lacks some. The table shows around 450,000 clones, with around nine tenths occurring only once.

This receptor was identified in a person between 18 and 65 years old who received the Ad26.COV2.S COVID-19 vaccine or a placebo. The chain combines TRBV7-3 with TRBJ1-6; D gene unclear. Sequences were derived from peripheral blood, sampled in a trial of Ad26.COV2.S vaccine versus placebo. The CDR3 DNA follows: TGTGCCAGCAGCACCGTGGGTAATTCACCCCTCCACTTT. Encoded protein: CASSTVGNSPLHF.